This T cell receptor beta chain comes out of a study of shared clonotypes between healthy human individuals. Remarks on this clone: Its target is not known.

The donors were adults (healthy and HIV-negative) with no recent acute infections or vaccinations. The donors were all Caucasian adults (living in Nashville, Tennessee). General study results and limits: Sequencing depth was predicted to influence how clonotypes are shared among donors.

TCRdb's copy holds only in-frame clones and misses some; the assay was immunoSEQ multiplex PCR. The sample lists 400,000 to 550,000 clones; 65% to 80% were seen once. V lost 7 bases, J lost 4 bases, and 11 bases lay in between. This CDR3 region has 12 residues. Germline V CDR1 and CDR2: SQVTM, ANQGSEA. The TCR sequence derives from a woman aged 40 to 55 in good health. Some clones in this sample may be carry-over from other donors' samples. V gene TRBV29-1 combines with J gene TRBJ1-5, with D maybe TRBD1 (5 bases). What was sequenced was PBMCs. CDR3 sequence reads: CSAGGVNQPQHF. The CDR3 region has the DNA TGCAGCGCCGGGGGTGTAAATCAGCCCCAGCATTTT.